The source of this TCR beta chain is a study of T cells expressing NK-cell markers. Study in general: The TCR beta repertoires originated in sorted CD3+CD56+NKG2C+, CD3+CD56+NKG2C- and CD3+CD56-NKG2C+ T cells.

TCRdb reanalyzed the 5' RACE reads and collapses them to one entry per CDR3 protein, without DNA. The sample holds hundreds of thousands of distinct CDR3 sequences. This CDR3 is built from 15 residues. Germline CDR1 is DFQATT and CDR2 is SNEGSKA (reference sequence). Sequencing was carried out using blood T cells: a sorted CD56 or NKG2C T cell subset, CD4+ or CD8+ T cells, or bulk PBMC T cells (not recorded which). This receptor was identified in a woman between 18 and 70 years old in good health. The V gene is TRBV20-1, the J gene TRBJ1-5; the TCRdb D gene call, TRBD1, has no DNA to confirm it. Here the CDR3 reads CSARDRGLRNQPQHF.